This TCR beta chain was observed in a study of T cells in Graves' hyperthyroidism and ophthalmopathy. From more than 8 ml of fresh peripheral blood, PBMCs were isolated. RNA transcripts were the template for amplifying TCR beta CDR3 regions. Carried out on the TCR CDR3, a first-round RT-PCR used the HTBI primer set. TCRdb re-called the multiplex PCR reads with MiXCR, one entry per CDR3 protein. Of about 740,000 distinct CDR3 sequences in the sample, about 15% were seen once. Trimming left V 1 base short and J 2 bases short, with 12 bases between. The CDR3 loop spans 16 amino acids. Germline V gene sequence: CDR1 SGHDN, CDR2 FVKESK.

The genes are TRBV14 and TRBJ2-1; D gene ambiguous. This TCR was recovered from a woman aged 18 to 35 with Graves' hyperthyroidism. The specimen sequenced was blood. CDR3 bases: TGTGCCAGCAGCCAAGTTTTGGTCATGACCTACAATGAGCAGTTCTTC. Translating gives CASSQVLVMTYNEQFF.